Listed here are 18 T cell receptor beta chains from one sample, sequenced in a study of cytomegalovirus exposure and HLA in healthy donors. Profiling relied on immunoSEQ multiplex PCR, and the TCRdb table lists in-frame clones only, not all of them. The data contain more than 90,000 clones, roughly 92% of them singletons. The sample consisted of PBMCs. Receptor source: a woman aged 25 to 39 in good health and CMV-seropositive.

The chain uses TRBV5-4 and TRBJ1-2; possibly TRBD1 for D (5 bases). The CDR3 spans 15 residues. CDR1 and CDR2 (germline): SGHNT, YYREEE (reference sequence). V was clipped by 0 bases and J by 8 bases, with 17 bases between them. The CDR3 spells CASSLVGADGQGYTF. The CDR3 DNA follows: TGTGCCAGCAGCTTGGTTGGGGCCGACGGCCAGGGCTACACCTTC.

V gene TRBV19 combines with J gene TRBJ1-2, with no clear D. The germline V and J ends were trimmed by 3 bases and 2 bases, with 7 bases remaining between them. The CDR3 is made up of 13 amino acids. CDR1 is LNHDA and CDR2 is SQIVND in the germline V gene (reference sequence). In nucleotides, the CDR3 is TGTGCCAGTAGTATGCGGGTCAACTATGGCTACACCTTC. Protein sequence: CASSMRVNYGYTF.

This clone was detected only once. The chain joins TRBV28 to TRBJ2-7, with D tentatively TRBD1 (5 bases). The V gene lost 5 bases and the J gene lost 1 base, with 12 bases spanning the gap. Germline values: CDR1 MDHEN, CDR2 SYDVKM. This CDR3 has 14 residues. CDR3 amino acids: CASSTLAGSYEQYF. For the CDR3, the DNA is TGTGCCAGCAGTACTCTTGCAGGGTCCTACGAGCAGTACTTC. Using reference TRBV28 and TRBJ2-7 for the parts outside the CDR3, the full variable domain is DVKVTQSSRYLVKRTGEKVFLECVQDMDHENMFWYRQDPGLGLRLIYFSYDVKMKEKGDIPEGYSVSREKKERFSLILESASTNQTSMYLCASSTLAGSYEQYFGPGTRLTVT.

The CDR3 protein is CASSPSTDFLVYEQYF. The CDR3 nucleotides read TGTGCCAGCAGTCCGTCGACAGATTTCTTAGTCTACGAGCAGTACTTC. The rearrangement joins TRBV28 to TRBJ2-7, with a tentative D call TRBD1 (5 bases). From germline, CDR1 is MDHEN and CDR2 SYDVKM. The CDR3 covers 16 residues. V was shortened by 5 bases and J by 3 bases, with 20 bases between the two germline ends.

This chain joins TRBV2 and TRBJ1-2; D may be TRBD1 (6 bases). V was pared by 5 bases and J by 4 bases, with 17 bases between. The germline V gene encodes CDR1 SNHLY and CDR2 FYNNEI. The CDR3 is 15 amino acids. The CDR3 sequence: CASSLQGTRGYGYTF. The CDR3 DNA is TGTGCCAGCAGTCTACAGGGCACACGGGGCTATGGCTACACCTTC.

The rearrangement joins TRBV2 to TRBJ2-7, with TRBD1 matching 7 bases. Germline CDR1 is SNHLY and CDR2 is FYNNEI. This CDR3 contains 14 residues. The V segment lost 7 bases and the J segment 4 bases; nucleotides outside the gene matches: 10. Here the CDR3 reads CASNEEQGTYEQYF. In DNA, the CDR3 is TGTGCCAGCAACGAGGAACAGGGGACGTACGAGCAGTACTTC.

The chain employs TRBV28 and TRBJ2-3; D remains ambiguous. This CDR3 has 16 residues. Germline V gives CDR1 MDHEN, CDR2 SYDVKM. V gave up 3 bases and J gave up 0 bases, with 13 bases separating them. The CDR3 loop is CASSLVVPPSTDTQYF. In DNA form, the CDR3 reads TGTGCCAGCAGTTTGGTAGTTCCCCCTAGCACAGATACGCAGTATTTT.

This chain connects TRBV10-3 to TRBJ2-3; maybe TRBD2 (6 bases). The germline V gene has CDR1 ENHRY and CDR2 SYGVKD. The germline V and J ends were trimmed by 6 bases and 2 bases, with 12 bases remaining between them. The CDR3 totals 14 residues. CDR3 sequence reads: CAIRSTGATDTQYF. CDR3 sequence (DNA): TGTGCCATCAGATCGACGGGAGCCACAGATACGCAGTATTTT.

The chain recombines TRBV6-5 with TRBJ2-7, with TRBD2 as a possible D gene (6 bases). The CDR3 is 14 residues long. Deletions cut 6 bases from V and 6 bases from J, with 18 bases between. Germline V gene lookup returns CDR1 MNHEY and CDR2 SVGAGI. CDR3 in DNA: TGTGCCAGCAGACGACTAGATGCGTTCGGCGAGCAGTACTTC. Its protein product is CASRRLDAFGEQYF.

The chain links TRBV30 to TRBJ1-1; 7 positions agree with TRBD1. The CDR3 runs to 14 residues. CDR1 is GTSNPN, CDR2 SVGIG, per germline (reference sequence). The V segment lost 1 base and the J segment 1 base; nucleotides outside the gene matches: 3. CDR3 bases: TGTGCCTGGAGTGCGCACAGGGGGAACACTGAAGCTTTCTTT. Protein: CAWSAHRGNTEAFF.

The genes are TRBV30 and TRBJ1-5; D not resolved. The length of the CDR3 is 13 residues. The germline gives CDR1 GTSNPN, CDR2 SVGIG (reference sequence). Deletions cut 3 bases from V and 0 bases from J, with 6 bases between. The CDR3 coding sequence is TGTGCCTGGAGCACAGTTAGCAATCAGCCCCAGCATTTT. This codes for CAWSTVSNQPQHF. Filled out from reference TRBV30 and TRBJ1-5, the complete variable domain reads SQTIHQWPATLVQPVGSPLSLECTVEGTSNPNLYWYRQAAGRGLQLLFYSVGIGQISSEVPQNLSASRPQDRQFILSSKKLLLSDSGFYLCAWSTVSNQPQHFGDGTRLSIL.

The chain combines TRBV6-1 with TRBJ2-1; 7 positions match TRBD1. This CDR3 comprises 15 residues. J lost 6 bases, V lost 3 bases, and 8 bases had no gene match. Looked up from germline, CDR1 is MNHNS and CDR2 is SASEGT. CDR3 residues: CASSESGQISNEQFF. CDR3 in DNA: TGTGCCAGCAGTGAGTCGGGACAGATATCCAATGAGCAGTTCTTC.

V gene TRBV7-6 combines with J gene TRBJ1-2; TRBD1 aligns across 9 bases. Trimming took 5 bases from V and 0 from J; bases not matched to a gene: 13. The CDR3 covers 18 residues. Germline CDR1 SGHVS, CDR2 FNYEAQ. CDR3 sequence reads: CASSPVGTGFIPNYGYTF. The CDR3 DNA reads as TGTGCCAGCAGCCCAGTAGGGACAGGGTTTATCCCTAACTATGGCTACACCTTC. Variable domain in full (rest from reference TRBV7-6 and TRBJ1-2): GAGVSQSPRYKVTKRGQDVALRCDPISGHVSLYWYRQALGQGPEFLTYFNYEAQQDKSGLPNDRFSAERPEGSISTLTIQRTEQRDSAMYRCASSPVGTGFIPNYGYTFGSGTRLTVV.

V gene TRBV5-6 combines with J gene TRBJ2-2; possible D gene TRBD1, 6 bases. The CDR3 is made up of 13 amino acids. Germline V gene data show CDR1 as SGHDT and CDR2 as YYEEEE. The ends were cut back, 1 base at V and 7 bases at J, with 8 bases in the middle. The CDR3 loop is CASSLSGDGELFF. In nucleotides, the CDR3 is TGTGCCAGCAGCTTGTCAGGGGACGGGGAGCTGTTTTTT. The full variable domain, its missing parts supplied by reference TRBV5-6 and TRBJ2-2, is DAGVTQSPTHLIKTRGQQVTLRCSPKSGHDTVSWYQQALGQGPQFIFQYYEEEERQRGNFPDRFSGHQFPNYSSELNVNALLLGDSALYLCASSLSGDGELFFGEGSRLTVL.

The genes are TRBV30 and TRBJ2-7; 8 nucleotides line up with TRBD2. The V gene's germline CDR1 is GTSNPN and CDR2 SVGIG (reference sequence). CDR3 length equals 13 residues. With V trimmed by 2 bases and J by 2 bases, 2 bases remained unmatched. The CDR3 nucleotides are TGTGCCTGGAGTCCGGGAGGGACCTACGAGCAGTACTTC. As protein: CAWSPGGTYEQYF.

The chain uses TRBV7-9 and TRBJ2-1; 8 bases match TRBD2. Germline loops: CDR1 SEHNR, CDR2 FQNEAQ (reference sequence). CDR3 length: 15 residues. Trimming took 4 bases from V and 4 from J; bases not matched to a gene: 6. Here the CDR3 DNA reads TGTGCCAGCAGCTCAGGACTAGCCGGATACAATGAGCAGTTCTTC. It encodes CASSSGLAGYNEQFF. Full variable domain (outside the CDR3, taken from reference TRBV7-9 and TRBJ2-1): DTGVSQNPRHKITKRGQNVTFRCDPISEHNRLYWYRQTLGQGPEFLTYFQNEAQLEKSRLLSDRFSAERPKGSFSTLEIQRTEQGDSAMYLCASSSGLAGYNEQFFGPGTRLTVL.

The rearrangement uses TRBV6-5 and TRBJ2-5, with D perhaps TRBD1 (6 bases). The germline CDR1 and CDR2 sequences are MNHEY and SVGAGI. CDR3 length: 14 amino acids. V dropped 6 bases and J dropped 2 bases, with 13 bases sitting between them. The chain's CDR3 is CASSRHRVQETQYF. The DNA of the CDR3 is TGTGCCAGCAGCCGGCACAGGGTTCAAGAGACCCAGTACTTC.

This clone was picked up one time. The J gene is TRBJ2-7, the V gene TRBV19, with D possibly TRBD1 on 6 matching bases. In germline, CDR1 is LNHDA, CDR2 SQIVND (reference sequence). The CDR3 sequence is 15 residues long. Trimming removed 6 bases at V and 0 bases at J, with 15 bases between. The CDR3: CASSTSLGGSYEQYF. In nucleotides, the CDR3 is TGTGCCAGTAGCACCTCGTTAGGGGGCTCCTACGAGCAGTACTTC.